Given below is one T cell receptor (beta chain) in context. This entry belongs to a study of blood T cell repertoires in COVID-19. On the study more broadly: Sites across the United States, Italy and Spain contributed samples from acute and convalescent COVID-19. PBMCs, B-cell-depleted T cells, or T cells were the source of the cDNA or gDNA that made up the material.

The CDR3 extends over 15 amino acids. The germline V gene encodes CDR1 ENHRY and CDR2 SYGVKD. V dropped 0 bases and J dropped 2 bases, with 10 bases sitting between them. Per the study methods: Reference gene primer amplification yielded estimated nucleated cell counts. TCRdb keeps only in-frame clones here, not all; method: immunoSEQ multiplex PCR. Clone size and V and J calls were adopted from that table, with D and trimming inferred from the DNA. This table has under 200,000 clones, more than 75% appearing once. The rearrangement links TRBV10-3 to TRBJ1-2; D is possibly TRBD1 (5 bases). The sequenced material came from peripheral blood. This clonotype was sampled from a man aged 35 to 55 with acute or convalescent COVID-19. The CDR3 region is CAISESTTGNYGYTF. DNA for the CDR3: TGTGCCATCAGTGAGTCAACAACAGGAAACTATGGCTACACCTTC.